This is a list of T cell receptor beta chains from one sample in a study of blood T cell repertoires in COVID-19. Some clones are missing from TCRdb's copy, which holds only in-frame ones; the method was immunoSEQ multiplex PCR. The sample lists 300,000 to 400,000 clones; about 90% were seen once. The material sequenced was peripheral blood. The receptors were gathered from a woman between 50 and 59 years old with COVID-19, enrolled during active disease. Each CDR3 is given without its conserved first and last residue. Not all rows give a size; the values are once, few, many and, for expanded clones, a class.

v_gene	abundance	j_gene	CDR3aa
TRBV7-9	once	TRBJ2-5	ASSLALAGKETQY
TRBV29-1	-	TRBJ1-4	SVPGQGNEKLF
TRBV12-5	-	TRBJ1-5	ASGPDGVQPQH
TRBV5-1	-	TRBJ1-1	ASVQGAGLGTEAF
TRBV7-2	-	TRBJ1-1	ASSPTGGVNTEAF
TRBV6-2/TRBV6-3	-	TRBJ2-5	ASRPDRMYQETQY
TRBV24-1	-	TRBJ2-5	ATSDFSTSGSETQY
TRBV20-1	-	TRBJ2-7	SATGSDEQY
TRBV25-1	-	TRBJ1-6	ASSLPGTGVSPLH
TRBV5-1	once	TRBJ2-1	ASSPRLAGNEQF
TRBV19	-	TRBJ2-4	ASSQPHIADLAKNIQY
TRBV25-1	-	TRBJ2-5	ASSELTGGPLQETQY
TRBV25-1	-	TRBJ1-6	ASSESQGSYNSPLH
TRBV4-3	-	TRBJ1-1	ASSQVWRSGAEDTEAF
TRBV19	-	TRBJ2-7	ASSMAGISYEQY
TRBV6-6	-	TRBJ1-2	ASSYKGTGGYYGYT
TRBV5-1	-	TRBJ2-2	ASKKETTGELF
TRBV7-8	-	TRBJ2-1	ASRDKGNEQF
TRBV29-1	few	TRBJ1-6	SVIEGSSYNSPLH
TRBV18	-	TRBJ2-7	ASSPLGGTSGRYEQY
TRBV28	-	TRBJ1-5	ASIHHRDRYSNQPQH
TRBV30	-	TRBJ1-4	AWSVLRGTNEKLF
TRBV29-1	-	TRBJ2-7	SVGVSDSDDEQY
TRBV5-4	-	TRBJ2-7	ASSTGLAGAAYEQY
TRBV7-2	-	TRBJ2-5	ASSAGTGGETQY
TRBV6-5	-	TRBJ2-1	ASSFSGSFEQF
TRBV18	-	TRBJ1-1	ASSPRAGAEAF
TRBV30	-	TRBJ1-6	AWSVGGIAAPLH
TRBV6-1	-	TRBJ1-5	ASSEVSVITPQH
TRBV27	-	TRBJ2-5	ASSLLTGGSETQY
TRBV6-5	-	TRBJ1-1	ASRSNRGDYTEAF
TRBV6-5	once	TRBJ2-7	ASSSTSLGPYEQY
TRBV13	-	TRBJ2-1	ASSFKGSWARRGYEQF
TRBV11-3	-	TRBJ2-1	ASSFRIAGGYNEQF
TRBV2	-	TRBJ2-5	ASSGSLVETQY
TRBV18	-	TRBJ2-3	ASSQTEGLSADTQY
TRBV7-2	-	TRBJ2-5	ASSSTRQETQY
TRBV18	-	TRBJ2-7	ASSQGQARTYEQY
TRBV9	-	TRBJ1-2	ASSPKETPNYGYT
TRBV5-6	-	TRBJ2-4	ASSLVSRQGGNIQY
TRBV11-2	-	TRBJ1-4	ASGPGQGFEKLF
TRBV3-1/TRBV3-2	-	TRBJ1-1	ASSQQNGNTEAF
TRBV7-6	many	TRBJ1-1	ASSLAEGGTAFGTEAF